Below, 9 T cell receptor beta chains from the same sample are listed, as sequenced in a study of CD8+ T cells in alopecia areata. Stated treatment: oral pan-JAK inhibitor, 5-10 mg twice daily. The authors extracted RNA and reverse transcribed it into cDNA as the sequencing template. TCRdb's copy holds only in-frame clones and misses some; the assay was immunoSEQ multiplex PCR. Among roughly 280,000 clones listed, over 45% were seen once. The sequenced sample was CD4+ T cells sorted from blood, obtained between weeks 51 and 54, from a patient treated with tofacitinib. All receptors come from a human donor with alopecia areata.

About this clone itself: Within the sample, other DNA sequences also encode this same CDR3. The V and J genes are TRBV12-5 and TRBJ2-7; D not certain. V was shortened by 0 bases and J by 7 bases, with 4 bases between the two germline ends. Germline loops: CDR1 LGHNT, CDR2 FRNRAP. This CDR3 spans 11 amino acids. CDR3: CASGLVYEQYF. The CDR3 DNA reads as TGTGCTAGTGGTTTGGTATATGAGCAGTACTTC.

A word on this clone: Other DNA sequences of this sample code for an identical CDR3. The chain is built from TRBV29-1 and TRBJ1-1; no clear D gene. Deletions cut 6 bases from V and 1 base from J, with 9 bases between. CDR1 is SQVTM, CDR2 ANQGSEA, per germline. The CDR3 has 12 residues. CDR3 sequence: CSVVTANTEAFF. The DNA for the CDR3 is TGCAGCGTGGTGACGGCGAACACTGAAGCTTTCTTT.

The rearrangement joins TRBV29-1 to TRBJ2-5; 15 bases are a match to TRBD2. This CDR3 has 15 residues. Germline V lookup: CDR1 SQVTM, CDR2 ANQGSEA. V was pared by 7 bases and J by 5 bases, with 8 bases of the junction left unmatched. Written as DNA, the CDR3 is TGCAGCGCTGGGACTAGCGGGGGGCGAGGGGAGACCCAGTACTTC. Amino acid sequence: CSAGTSGGRGETQYF.

The chain uses TRBV29-1 and TRBJ2-1; either TRBD1 or TRBD2 may fit D (5 bases each). This CDR3 comprises 14 residues. Looked up from germline, CDR1 is SQVTM and CDR2 is ANQGSEA. With 1 base removed from V and 3 bases from J, the gap between germline ends came to 10 bases. The CDR3 loop is CSVEGEGFYNEQFF. In DNA, the CDR3 is TGCAGCGTTGAAGGTGAGGGGTTCTACAATGAGCAGTTCTTC.

The chain recombines TRBV6-1 with TRBJ2-7; D is unresolved. With 6 bases removed from V and 5 bases from J, the gap between germline ends came to 11 bases. Germline V gene lookup returns CDR1 MNHNS and CDR2 SASEGT. This CDR3 region has 12 residues. The CDR3: CASRLVFDEQYF. CDR3 coding DNA: TGTGCCAGCAGGCTAGTATTTGACGAGCAGTACTTC.

This chain uses TRBV6-4 with TRBJ1-2, with D uncertain. CDR1 MRHNA and CDR2 SNTAGT come from the germline V gene. V lost 0 bases and J lost 2, with 7 bases in between. The CDR3 runs to 14 residues. The CDR3, as DNA: TGTGCCAGCAGTGACTCGGGCACCAACTATGGCTACACCTTC. It is translated as CASSDSGTNYGYTF.

The chain has TRBV5-1 and TRBJ2-1; possible D gene TRBD2, 6 bases. Looked up from germline, CDR1 is SGHRS and CDR2 is YFSETQ. The V end lost 4 bases, the J end lost 5 bases, and 16 bases lay between the germline ends. The CDR3 sequence is 15 residues long. CDR3 loop: CASSLQAGQHNEQFF. The CDR3 DNA reads TGCGCCAGCAGCCTACAGGCGGGGCAACACAATGAGCAGTTCTTC.

The chain couples TRBV6-6 to TRBJ1-6; D is unresolved. In germline, CDR1 is MNHNY, CDR2 SVGAGI (reference sequence). Trimming took 2 bases from V and 10 from J, leaving 15 bases between them. This CDR3 is 15 amino acids long. CDR3 region: CASSYGPNQGSPLHF. The CDR3, as DNA: TGTGCCAGCAGTTACGGGCCAAATCAAGGCTCACCCCTCCACTTT.

The gene calls are TRBV7-2 and TRBJ2-5, with a weak D call TRBD2 (5 bases). The CDR3 totals 13 residues. Germline assignment: CDR1 SGHTA and CDR2 FQGNSA. Deletions cut 5 bases from V and 5 bases from J, with 12 bases between. Written as DNA, the CDR3 is TGTGCCAGCAGCGCTAGCTCCAGGGAGACCCAGTACTTC. Its protein is CASSASSRETQYF.